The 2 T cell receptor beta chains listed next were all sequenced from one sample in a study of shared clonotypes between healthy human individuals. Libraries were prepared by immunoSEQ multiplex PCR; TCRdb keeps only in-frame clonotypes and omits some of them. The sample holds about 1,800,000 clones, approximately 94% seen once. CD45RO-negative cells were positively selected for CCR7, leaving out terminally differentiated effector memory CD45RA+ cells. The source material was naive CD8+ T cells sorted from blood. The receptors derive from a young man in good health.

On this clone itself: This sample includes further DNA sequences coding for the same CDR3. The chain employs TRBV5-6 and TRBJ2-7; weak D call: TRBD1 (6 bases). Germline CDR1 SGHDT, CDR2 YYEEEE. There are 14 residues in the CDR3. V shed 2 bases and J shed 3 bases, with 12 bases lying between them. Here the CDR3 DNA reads TGTGCCAGCAGCTTCGGAACAGGGAGCTACGAGCAGTACTTC. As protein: CASSFGTGSYEQYF.

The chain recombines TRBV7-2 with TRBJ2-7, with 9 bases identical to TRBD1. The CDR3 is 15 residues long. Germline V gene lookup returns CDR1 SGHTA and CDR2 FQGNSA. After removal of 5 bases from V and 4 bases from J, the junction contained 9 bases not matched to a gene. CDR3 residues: CASSIRTGGLYEQYF. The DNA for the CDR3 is TGTGCCAGCAGCATCCGAACAGGGGGCCTTTACGAGCAGTACTTC.